These T cell receptor beta chains were read from a single sample in a study of CD8 T cells in ankylosing spondylitis. TCRdb independently ran MiXCR on the 5' RACE reads; one entry per CDR3 protein. The sample holds 250,000 to 400,000 distinct CDR3 sequences, around a tenth seen once. The source material was blood, either unsorted or a sorted T cell fraction (not recorded which). The receptors derive from a female donor with ankylosing spondylitis or in good health (not recorded which). CDR3s include the opening cysteine and the closing phenylalanine or tryptophan. D genes are given only for firm matches. The listing skips clone size in some rows; elsewhere it reads once, few, many or a size class.

CDR3 DNA,CDR3 protein,D gene,J gene,V gene,clone size
TGTGCCATCAAGACAGATAGCTCCTACAATGAGCAGTTCTTC,CAIKTDSSYNEQFF,.,TRBJ2-1,TRBV10-3,many
TGTGCCAGCCGCCCCCCGGGAGAAGGTTCACCCCTCCACTTT,CASRPPGEGSPLHF,.,TRBJ1-6,TRBV6-2/TRBV6-3,.
TGCGCCAGCAGCTTGGATAGCTTCCTTGAGGATTCACCCCTCCACTTT,CASSLDSFLEDSPLHF,.,TRBJ1-6,TRBV5-1,many
TGCAGTGCTCAGCAGCCGGGCCTCGGGGACACCGGGGAGCTGTTTTTT,CSAQQPGLGDTGELFF,.,TRBJ2-2,TRBV20-1,many
TGTGCCAGCAGCTTAAGACAGGGCCCTCTCTCTGGGGCCAACGTCCTGACTTTC,CASSLRQGPLSGANVLTF,TRBD1,TRBJ2-6,TRBV28,many
TGTGCCAGCAGCTTCAAACAGACAAGCTACGAGCAGTACTTC,CASSFKQTSYEQYF,.,TRBJ2-7,TRBV5-6,many
TGTGCCAGTAGTAATCGGACACCCTCTGGAAACACCATATATTTT,CASSNRTPSGNTIYF,.,TRBJ1-3,TRBV19,many
TGTGCCAGCAGCTCTATGGCCCAAGGACACGAGCAGTACTTC,CASSSMAQGHEQYF,.,TRBJ2-7,TRBV7-9,few
TGCGCCAGCAGCCAAGAGGCAGCCGGGGAGCTGTTTTTT,CASSQEAAGELFF,.,TRBJ2-2,TRBV4-3,few
TGCGCCAGCAGCTTGGAGGGCCAGGGTATCGGGGAGCTGTTTTTT,CASSLEGQGIGELFF,.,TRBJ2-2,TRBV5-1,many
TGCGCCAGCAGCTTGGTTCAGGGTGAGTCCTACGAGCAGTACTTC,CASSLVQGESYEQYF,.,TRBJ2-7,TRBV5-1,many
TGTGCCAGCAGCTTAGCCGACAATGAGCAGTTCTTC,CASSLADNEQFF,.,TRBJ2-1,TRBV7-6,many
TGCGCCAGCAGCCCTAGGACAGCCTACGAGCAGTACTTC,CASSPRTAYEQYF,.,TRBJ2-7,TRBV5-1,many
TGCGCCAGCAGCCAAGATGGTCACAGCGGGAGGACAGATACGCAGTATTTT,CASSQDGHSGRTDTQYF,TRBD2,TRBJ2-3,TRBV4-3,many
TGTGCCAGCAGGAGATCAACTAGCGGCTCCTACGAGCAGTACTTC,CASRRSTSGSYEQYF,TRBD2,TRBJ2-7,TRBV2,.
TGTGCCAGCCACGCAGGGTCTACCGCCGGGGAGCTGTTTTTT,CASHAGSTAGELFF,.,TRBJ2-2,TRBV7-8,many
TGCGCCAGCAGCTTCAGAGACCACACCCGGGATACGCAGTATTTT,CASSFRDHTRDTQYF,.,TRBJ2-3,TRBV5-1,few
TGTGCCAGCAGTTACTCTTTACAGGGTGAGACCCAGTACTTC,CASSYSLQGETQYF,.,TRBJ2-5,TRBV6-5,many
TGCGCCAGCAGCATCGGACAGGGTGGGGCCGGGGAGCTGTTTTTT,CASSIGQGGAGELFF,TRBD1,TRBJ2-2,TRBV5-1,.
TGCAGCGTCCCCGGGGCGGGCGGGGAGCTGTTTTTT,CSVPGAGGELFF,.,TRBJ2-2,TRBV29-1,few
TGCGCCAGCAGATCCGACAGGGGTGGGACTGAAGCTTTCTTT,CASRSDRGGTEAFF,TRBD1,TRBJ1-1,TRBV5-1,many
TGCGCCAGCAGCTTCGGACAGAAAAATGAAAAACTGTTTTTT,CASSFGQKNEKLFF,.,TRBJ1-4,TRBV5-1,few
TGTGCCACCAGCAGAGATAAATGGCCTAGCGGGAATGAGCAGTTCTTC,CATSRDKWPSGNEQFF,TRBD2,TRBJ2-1,TRBV15,many
TGTGCCAGCAGTGAAGAGGGAGGTGACGTGCAGCCCCAGCATTTT,CASSEEGGDVQPQHF,.,TRBJ1-5,TRBV2,few
TGTGCCAGCAGTTTGAGGGCAGGGGCACCTTTTCAAGAGACCCAGTACTTC,CASSLRAGAPFQETQYF,.,TRBJ2-5,TRBV12-3/TRBV12-4,many
TGTGCCAGCAGTTTAGGGCAGGTCACTGAAGCTTTCTTT,CASSLGQVTEAFF,.,TRBJ1-1,TRBV12-3/TRBV12-4,many